One and the same sample provided the 13 T cell receptor beta chains below, sequenced in a study of T cell clusters in autoimmune cytopenias. Each sample's input was 250 ng genomic DNA, 30,000 to 45,000 genome equivalents. TRB was amplified by touch-down multiplex PCR, primer pools A and B combined. TCRdb re-called the multiplex PCR reads and shows each CDR3 protein once, DNA omitted. The sample table includes approximately 11,000 distinct CDR3 sequences. These data were likewise used in another study, on T cell repertoires in aging, cancer and after chemotherapy.

Specimen: peripheral blood. Receptor source: a human donor in good health.

This clonotype shows up as medium-sized by frequency. The CDR3 sequence: CAWSVKTGVMGVDGYTF. The chain joins TRBV30 to TRBJ1-2; the D gene TCRdb calls, TRBD1, cannot be checked with no DNA. The CDR3 is 17 residues long. CDR1 is GTSNPN, CDR2 SVGIG, per germline (reference sequence).

In terms of frequency, this clonotype is medium-sized. The chain links TRBV20-1 to TRBJ1-2; the TRBD1 assignment by TCRdb is unverifiable without DNA. The CDR3 runs 15 residues. The germline V gene encodes CDR1 DFQATT and CDR2 SNEGSKA (reference sequence). CDR3 protein: CSARRRGQGAYGYTF.

Considering frequency, this clonotype is medium-sized (0.01 to 0.1%). V and J are TRBV7-9 and TRBJ2-7. This CDR3 has 15 residues. Germline V gene sequence: CDR1 SEHNR, CDR2 FQNEAQ (reference sequence). CDR3 sequence reads: CASSHFRNRTDEQYF.

This clonotype is labeled medium-sized (0.01 to 0.1%) based on frequency. The J gene is TRBJ1-2, the V gene TRBV20-1; TCRdb gives TRBD1 as the D gene, but with no DNA this cannot be confirmed. This CDR3 comprises 14 residues. Germline CDR1 is DFQATT and CDR2 is SNEGSKA (reference sequence). The CDR3 loop reads CSARAGVGDYGYTF.

V gene TRBV5-5 combines with J gene TRBJ1-1. Germline CDR1 is SGHKS and CDR2 is YYEKEE (reference sequence). This CDR3 comprises 13 residues. CDR3 protein: CASSWDLVTEAFF.

The V gene is TRBV7-2, the J gene TRBJ2-3; TCRdb lists TRBD1, though no DNA is available to test this call. CDR3 length: 16 residues. Germline loops: CDR1 SGHTA, CDR2 FQGNSA. The CDR3 reads CASSLGGTGFTDTQYF. The variable domain in full, completed from reference TRBV7-2 and TRBJ2-3, reads GAGVSQSPSNKVTEKGKDVELRCDPISGHTALYWYRQSLGQGLEFLIYFQGNSAPDKSGLPSDRFSAERTGGSVSTLTIQRTQQEDSAVYLCASSLGGTGFTDTQYFGPGTRLTVL.

The chain recombines TRBV12-3 or TRBV12-4 with TRBJ2-1; TCRdb's D call of TRBD1 is untestable without DNA. The CDR3 loop spans 17 amino acids. CDR3 region: CASSCPECGSGYNEQFF.

The genes are TRBV12-3 or TRBV12-4 and TRBJ2-3; TCRdb returns TRBD1, unconfirmable since there is no DNA. CDR3 length: 16 amino acids. This chain's CDR3 is CASSWPGQGKTDTQYF.

This clonotype is called medium-sized based on its frequency. V is TRBV30 and J is TRBJ1-3; there is no DNA to check the TCRdb D call of TRBD1. The CDR3 is 16 residues long. CDR1 is GTSNPN and CDR2 is SVGIG in the germline V gene (reference sequence). The CDR3 protein is CASRTQPFSSGNTIYF. The whole variable domain, filled in from reference TRBV30 and TRBJ1-3, reads SQTIHQWPATLVQPVGSPLSLECTVEGTSNPNLYWYRQAAGRGLQLLFYSVGIGQISSEVPQNLSASRPQDRQFILSSKKLLLSDSGFYLCASRTQPFSSGNTIYFGEGSWLTVV.

Frequency places this clonotype as medium-sized. The rearrangement uses TRBV19 and TRBJ1-4. Germline values: CDR1 LNHDA, CDR2 SQIVND (reference sequence). The CDR3 runs 11 residues. CDR3 loop: CASRLNEKLFF.

This clonotype is deemed medium-sized by its frequency. CDR3 in amino acids: CASTQQSLYGYTF. The rearrangement links TRBV6-6 to TRBJ1-2. CDR1 MNHNY and CDR2 SVGAGI come from the germline V gene (reference sequence). This CDR3 comprises 13 residues.

The chain joins TRBV5-6 to TRBJ2-7; there is no DNA to check the TCRdb D call of TRBD1. Germline CDR1 reads SGHDT; CDR2 reads YYEEEE. The CDR3 contains 16 residues. CDR3 in amino acids: CASSLNMMSSSYEQYF. Variable domain in full (rest from reference TRBV5-6 and TRBJ2-7): DAGVTQSPTHLIKTRGQQVTLRCSPKSGHDTVSWYQQALGQGPQFIFQYYEEEERQRGNFPDRFSGHQFPNYSSELNVNALLLGDSALYLCASSLNMMSSSYEQYFGPGTRLTVT.

The rearrangement links TRBV7-2 to TRBJ1-5; TCRdb's D call, TRBD1, is unchecked because there is no DNA. Per the germline V gene, CDR1 is SGHTA and CDR2 is FQGNSA. The CDR3 is 13 residues long. The chain's CDR3 is CASNRYRDQPQHF.